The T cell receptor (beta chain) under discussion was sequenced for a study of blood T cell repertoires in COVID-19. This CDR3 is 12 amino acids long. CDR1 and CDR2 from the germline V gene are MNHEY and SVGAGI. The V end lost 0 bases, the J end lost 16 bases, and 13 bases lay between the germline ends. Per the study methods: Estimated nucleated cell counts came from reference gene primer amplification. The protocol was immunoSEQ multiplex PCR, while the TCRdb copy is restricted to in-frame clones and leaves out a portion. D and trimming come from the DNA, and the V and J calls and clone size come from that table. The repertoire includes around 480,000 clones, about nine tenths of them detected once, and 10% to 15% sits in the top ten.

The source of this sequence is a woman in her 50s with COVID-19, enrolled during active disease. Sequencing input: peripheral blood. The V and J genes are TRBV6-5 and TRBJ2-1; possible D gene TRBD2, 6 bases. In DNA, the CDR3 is TGTGCCAGCAGTTACTCGCGGGGAATTCAATTCTTC. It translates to CASSYSRGIQFF.